This entry lists 14 T cell receptor beta chains sequenced from one sample in a study of beta chain features in type 1 diabetes (dated 2018 in TCRdb). The library was prepared using the immunoSEQ multiplex PCR assay. The High Capacity cDNA Reverse Transcription Kit was used to reverse transcribe all of the isolated RNA, meaning that expressed TCRB transcripts were what got sequenced. TCRdb took this table from immuneACCESS and kept in-frame rearrangements with V and J called. Such tables lack part of the clones; where checked against another copy, unresolved V genes explain under half of the gap, and the rest is unexplained. This sample holds about 900,000 clones; 15% to 20% were observed only once. The top ten clones comprise 0.02% to 0.025% of the sample. The sequenced material came from naive CD4+ T cells from blood. The cell subset or site label for this specimen denotes: true naive CD4+ T cells. These receptors were collected from a woman under 30 in good health.

This clone was counted between two and nine times. The gene calls are TRBV29-1 and TRBJ2-7; perhaps D is TRBD1 or TRBD2 (5 bases each). The CDR3 extends over 12 amino acids. V was pared by 2 bases and J by 5 bases, with 10 bases between. Germline CDR1 reads SQVTM; CDR2 reads ANQGSEA. The CDR3 is CSVENGADEQYF. CDR3 coding DNA: TGCAGCGTTGAAAACGGGGCCGACGAGCAGTACTTC.

V usage is TRBV5-4 and J usage is TRBJ2-1, with TRBD2 matching over 9 bases. The CDR3 length is 17 residues. V lost 0 bases, J lost 0 bases, and 4 bases stayed unmatched. Germline V gene lookup returns CDR1 SGHNT and CDR2 YYREEE (reference sequence). The CDR3 is CASSLGLAVSSYNEQFF. In DNA form, the CDR3 reads TGTGCCAGCAGCTTGGGACTAGCGGTAAGCTCCTACAATGAGCAGTTCTTC.

There are a few counts of this clone. V and J are TRBV6-5 and TRBJ2-2; D call uncertain. The germline CDR1 and CDR2 sequences are MNHEY and SVGAGI. The CDR3 contains 16 residues. V shed 2 bases and J shed 6 bases, with 16 bases lying between them. The CDR3 region is CASSYPSSSRPGELFF. CDR3 DNA sequence: TGTGCCAGCAGTTACCCTTCATCTAGTAGACCCGGGGAGCTGTTTTTT.

The V gene is TRBV19, the J gene TRBJ2-1, with D unresolved. Trimming pared 8 bases from V and 7 bases from J, leaving 12 bases between. Germline CDR1 LNHDA, CDR2 SQIVND (reference sequence). The CDR3 has 12 amino acids. The CDR3 region has the DNA TGTGCCAGTGGTCGGGCCTGGAATGAGCAGTTCTTC. It translates to CASGRAWNEQFF.

This clone occurred many times. The J gene is TRBJ2-4, the V gene TRBV23-1; TRBD1 is a possible D gene (6 bases). TRBV23-1 is treated as an ORF (open reading frame) with a function not yet certain. Trimming removed 0 bases at V and 7 bases at J, with 13 bases between. The CDR3 contains 15 residues. Here the CDR3 DNA reads TGCGCCAGCAGTCAATCGAAGCAGGGGTGTAACATTCAGTACTTC. This codes for CASSQSKQGCNIQYF.

In nucleotides, the CDR3 is TGTGCCATCGGGGTAAGGGGTGGGCATGAGCAGTTCTTC. This gives the protein CAIGVRGGHEQFF. The chain links TRBV10-3 to TRBJ2-1; D is perhaps TRBD1 (5 bases). The CDR3 spans 13 residues. Germline V gene data show CDR1 as ENHRY and CDR2 as SYGVKD. V dropped 8 bases and J dropped 8 bases, with 16 bases sitting between them.

V gene TRBV28 combines with J gene TRBJ2-3; 8 bases line up with TRBD2. The ends lost 5 bases at V and 0 bases at J; junction bases unmatched: 7. The CDR3 length is 16 residues. Germline V gives CDR1 MDHEN, CDR2 SYDVKM. The CDR3 is CASSLSGSGSTDTQYF. The CDR3 bases are TGTGCCAGCAGTCTCAGCGGGAGTGGAAGCACAGATACGCAGTATTTT. Full variable domain (missing parts from reference TRBV28 and TRBJ2-3): DVKVTQSSRYLVKRTGEKVFLECVQDMDHENMFWYRQDPGLGLRLIYFSYDVKMKEKGDIPEGYSVSREKKERFSLILESASTNQTSMYLCASSLSGSGSTDTQYFGPGTRLTVL.

This clone showed up just a few times. This chain links TRBV5-1 with TRBJ1-1, with TRBD1 as a possible D gene (6 bases). The CDR3 loop spans 15 amino acids. The germline V gene has CDR1 SGHRS and CDR2 YFSETQ. The V gene lost 4 bases and the J gene lost 1 base, with 14 bases spanning the gap. This CDR3 reads CASSHMSGANTEAFF. Written as DNA, the CDR3 is TGCGCCAGCAGCCACATGTCAGGGGCGAACACTGAAGCTTTCTTT.

This clone occurred a few times. J is TRBJ2-3 and V is TRBV2; D tentatively reads TRBD1 or TRBD2 (5 bases each). V gave up 6 bases and J gave up 2 bases, with 15 bases separating them. From germline, CDR1 is SNHLY and CDR2 FYNNEI. This CDR3 contains 15 residues. As DNA, the CDR3 is TGTGCCAGCAGGGGGCGGGCAGCCAACACAGATACGCAGTATTTT. It specifies CASRGRAANTDTQYF.

The chain couples TRBV7-9 to TRBJ1-2; D uncertain. Germline values: CDR1 SEHNR, CDR2 FQNEAQ (reference sequence). The V and J ends lost 3 bases and 7 bases respectively, with 15 bases between them. The CDR3 length is 14 residues. CDR3 nucleotide sequence: TGTGCCAGCAGCTTGGGCAGGCTGTATCGTGGCTACACCTTC. Encoded protein: CASSLGRLYRGYTF.

This clone was observed a few times. The chain recombines TRBV7-9 with TRBJ2-7, with 7 bases matching TRBD1. With 1 base clipped from V and 2 bases from J, the junction kept 8 bases outside the gene matches. The CDR3 loop spans 16 amino acids. Germline loops: CDR1 SEHNR, CDR2 FQNEAQ (reference sequence). The CDR3, as DNA: TGTGCCAGCAGCTTAGAAGTAGACAGGGCTCCCTACGAGCAGTACTTC. Translated: CASSLEVDRAPYEQYF. The full variable domain, with the rest looked up from reference TRBV7-9 and TRBJ2-7, is DTGVSQNPRHKITKRGQNVTFRCDPISEHNRLYWYRQTLGQGPEFLTYFQNEAQLEKSRLLSDRFSAERPKGSFSTLEIQRTEQGDSAMYLCASSLEVDRAPYEQYFGPGTRLTVT.

This clone was recorded a few times. The chain is built from TRBV7-8 and TRBJ2-5, with D possibly matching TRBD1 (6 bases). In germline, CDR1 is SGHVS, CDR2 FQNEAQ. The CDR3 consists of 14 residues. V dropped 5 bases and J dropped 4 bases, with 14 bases sitting between them. In DNA form, the CDR3 reads TGTGCCAGCAGCGTACCACAGGGTGGAGAGACCCAGTACTTC. Its translation is CASSVPQGGETQYF.

Only a few counts were recorded for this clone. The chain employs TRBV18 and TRBJ2-7; D remains ambiguous. This CDR3 comprises 14 residues. V dropped 4 bases and J dropped 1 base, with 11 bases sitting between them. Germline V gene data show CDR1 as KGHSH and CDR2 as LQKENI. CDR3 in DNA: TGTGCCAGCTCACTCGCGAGAGCTTCCTACGAGCAGTACTTC. This gives the protein CASSLARASYEQYF.

In its sample, this clone was seen a few times. The chain joins TRBV29-1 to TRBJ1-1; TRBD1 agrees at 9 bases. Trimming at V came to 8 bases and at J to 1 base, leaving 5 bases not matched to a gene. Germline V CDR1 and CDR2: SQVTM, ANQGSEA. The CDR3 covers 13 residues. DNA of the CDR3: TGCAGCTCCCGGGACAGGGAGAACACTGAAGCTTTCTTT. It codes for CSSRDRENTEAFF.